The rows below give T cell receptor beta chains drawn from one sample of a study of shared clonotypes between healthy human individuals. Generated by immunoSEQ multiplex PCR, the TCRdb table keeps only in-frame clones and is missing some. Here the sample spans roughly 2.4 million clones, approximately 96% being singletons. The sequenced material came from naive CD4+ T cells sorted from blood. These receptors were taken from a man aged 18 to 35 in good health. CDR3s include the opening cysteine and the closing phenylalanine or tryptophan. A D gene is named only where the DNA matches it firmly. Expanded clones get a size class; other rows say once, few or many, or leave the size out.

D gene | J gene | clone size | V gene | CDR3 DNA | CDR3 protein
TRBD1 | TRBJ2-5 | NA | TRBV30 | TGTGCCTGGAGTAAGACAGGGGGGACGGCAGAGACCCAGTACTTC | CAWSKTGGTAETQYF
NA | TRBJ1-2 | NA | TRBV6-5 | TGTGCCAGCGCCGAGGACAGTCTTGGTGGCTACACCTTC | CASAEDSLGGYTF
TRBD1 | TRBJ2-7 | NA | TRBV6-1 | TGTGCCAGCAGGGTCGGGACAGTCAAGCAGTACTTC | CASRVGTVKQYF
NA | TRBJ2-3 | NA | TRBV11-2 | TGTGCCAGCAGCTTAGTCTCTGGGGTGGATACGCAGTATTTT | CASSLVSGVDTQYF
NA | TRBJ2-4 | NA | TRBV9 | TGTGCCAGCAGCGTAGGCCTCGGTGGGGGGACCCCCAAAAACATTCAGTACTTC | CASSVGLGGGTPKNIQYF
NA | TRBJ1-3 | NA | TRBV28 | TGTGCCAGCAGTCTGAGATACTCTGGAAACACCATATATTTT | CASSLRYSGNTIYF
NA | TRBJ1-4 | NA | TRBV6-6 | TGTGCCAGCAGTTCTCATACGGAAAAACTGTTTTTT | CASSSHTEKLFF
NA | TRBJ2-7 | NA | TRBV10-3 | TGTGCCATCAGTGACTCTACTTGGGACGAGCAGTACTTC | CAISDSTWDEQYF
NA | TRBJ1-4 | once | TRBV5-4 | TGTGCCAGCAGCCCGGGACTATCGAATGAAAAACTGTTTTTT | CASSPGLSNEKLFF
NA | TRBJ1-1 | NA | TRBV5-1 | TGCGCCAGCAGGTCGAGCATGAACACTGAAGCTTTCTTT | CASRSSMNTEAFF
NA | TRBJ2-7 | NA | TRBV10-3 | TGTGCCATCAGTGGGCCGGGCGGATCCCCCAAGGGTGGGGGCGCGCGGGACGAGCAGTACTTC | CAISGPGGSPKGGGARDEQYF
TRBD1 | TRBJ1-3 | NA | TRBV5-1 | TGCGCCAGCAGCTCAGGGGGATCTGGAAACACCATATATTTT | CASSSGGSGNTIYF
TRBD2 | TRBJ2-1 | NA | TRBV7-2 | TGTGCCAGCAGTAAATCCGCGGGGGGAGCCTCCTACAATGAGCAGTTCTTC | CASSKSAGGASYNEQFF
TRBD1 | TRBJ1-2 | NA | TRBV18 | TGTGCCAGCTCACTCGGGACAGGGGACTATGGCTACACCTTC | CASSLGTGDYGYTF
NA | TRBJ1-6 | NA | TRBV30 | TGTGCCTGGAGAACCCAGGTTCTTAGTTCACCCCTCCACTTT | CAWRTQVLSSPLHF
NA | TRBJ2-7 | NA | TRBV18 | TGTGCCAGCTCACCAGACAGCAAGGGGCTATACGAGCAGTACTTC | CASSPDSKGLYEQYF
NA | TRBJ2-7 | NA | TRBV2 | TGTGCCAGCAGTTCTACACGGGGGACGTCGGACGAGCAGTACTTC | CASSSTRGTSDEQYF
TRBD2 | TRBJ2-3 | NA | TRBV5-1 | TGCGCCAGCAGCTTGGGCGGGGGGCGCGGAAATACGCAGTATTTT | CASSLGGGRGNTQYF
NA | TRBJ2-7 | NA | TRBV10-3 | TGTGCCATCAAATCGGGACACACAACCTACGAGCAGTACTTC | CAIKSGHTTYEQYF
NA | TRBJ2-3 | NA | TRBV10-2 | TGCGCCAGCAGCCCCAGGGTCACAGATACGCAGTATTTT | CASSPRVTDTQYF
NA | TRBJ1-6 | NA | TRBV6-5 | TGTGCCAGCAGTTATTCAAATCCTTCTAATTCACCCCTCCACTTT | CASSYSNPSNSPLHF
TRBD2 | TRBJ2-7 | NA | TRBV5-1 | TGCGCCAGCAGCTTGAGAGCGGGAAGCTCCTACGAGCAGTACTTC | CASSLRAGSSYEQYF
NA | TRBJ2-5 | NA | TRBV7-8 | TGTGCCAGCAGCTTCAGGGGAGGGATGGAGACCCAGTACTTC | CASSFRGGMETQYF
TRBD2 | TRBJ2-5 | NA | TRBV19 | TGTGCCAGTAGTAGACTAGCGGGGGAAGAGACCCAGTACTTC | CASSRLAGEETQYF
TRBD1 | TRBJ2-2 | NA | TRBV28 | TGTGCCAGCAGGGGACAGGGAGCGAACACCGGGGAGCTGTTTTTT | CASRGQGANTGELFF
NA | TRBJ1-2 | NA | TRBV7-2 | TGTGCCAGCAGCTTAGACTCCGCGCAGGGCACTTCGGGCTACACCTTC | CASSLDSAQGTSGYTF
NA | TRBJ2-3 | NA | TRBV5-1 | TGCGCCAGCAGCTTGGTCCCATGGACAGATACGCAGTATTTT | CASSLVPWTDTQYF
NA | TRBJ1-6 | NA | TRBV4-1 | TGCGCCAGCAGCCAAGAGGGGCTATTTGGATACGGAGGTTCACCCCTCCACTTT | CASSQEGLFGYGGSPLHF
TRBD1 | TRBJ2-7 | NA | TRBV7-9 | TGTGCCAGCAGCCCATTGACAGGGGGGAGCGGCGAGCAGTACTTC | CASSPLTGGSGEQYF
NA | TRBJ1-1 | NA | TRBV6-1 | TGTGCCAGCAGTGAACCCGGGGGGATGAACACTGAAGCTTTCTTT | CASSEPGGMNTEAFF
NA | TRBJ2-5 | NA | TRBV7-2 | TGTGCCAGCAGCACAGATAGGACTTCCTGGGAGACCCAGTACTTC | CASSTDRTSWETQYF
NA | TRBJ1-6 | once | TRBV7-8 | TGTGCCAGCAGCTCACCCGGGGTAGGCTCACCCCTCCACTTT | CASSSPGVGSPLHF
NA | TRBJ2-7 | once | TRBV5-1 | TGCGCCAGCAGCTACCAGGGTTCCGAGCAGTACTTC | CASSYQGSEQYF
TRBD2 | TRBJ2-7 | NA | TRBV27 | TGTGCCAGCAGTTTATCGGGGACTAGCTCCGGCGAGCAGTACTTC | CASSLSGTSSGEQYF
NA | TRBJ2-1 | NA | TRBV11-2 | TGTGCCAGCAGCTTAAGGACTTGCGGGGATGAGCAGTTCTTC | CASSLRTCGDEQFF
TRBD1 | TRBJ1-4 | NA | TRBV4-1 | TGCGCCAGCAGCCAGGACAGGGAGTTGTTTGAAAAACTGTTTTTT | CASSQDRELFEKLFF
NA | TRBJ1-5 | NA | TRBV30 | TGTGCCTTAGCAACGGCGATTAGCAATCAGCCCCAGCATTTT | CALATAISNQPQHF
TRBD1 | TRBJ2-3 | NA | TRBV27 | TGTGCCACCAATCGACAGGGGGCCCCCCTTAGCACAGATACGCAGTATTTT | CATNRQGAPLSTDTQYF
NA | TRBJ1-5 | NA | TRBV2 | TGTGCCAGCAGTGAAAAAGAGTCAAGCAATCAGCCCCAGCATTTT | CASSEKESSNQPQHF
NA | TRBJ1-2 | NA | TRBV18 | TGTGCCAGCTCTATCAGGGAGGGGTATGGCTACACCTTC | CASSIREGYGYTF
NA | TRBJ2-1 | NA | TRBV5-1 | TGCGCCAGCAGCTTGGTTGGGGGATACGGCATAGCCAATGAGCAGTTCTTC | CASSLVGGYGIANEQFF
TRBD2 | TRBJ2-5 | NA | TRBV27 | TGTGCCAGCAAACTGGGGACTAGCGGGAGGAGAGAGACCCAGTACTTC | CASKLGTSGRRETQYF
TRBD1 | TRBJ2-7 | NA | TRBV19 | TGTGCCAGTAGATCCGGGACAGGTTCTCCCTCCTACGAGCAGTACTTC | CASRSGTGSPSYEQYF